This T cell receptor (beta chain) was captured by sequencing in a study of tumor and adjacent non-tumor tissue in lung cancer. Study results and caveats: In normal lung, the top 100 clones were significantly more dominant than in tumor.

TCRbeta libraries were built with three rounds of nested PCR, modified from ARM-PCR. One entry per CDR3 protein results from TCRdb running MiXCR on the multiplex PCR reads. The table lists tens of thousands of distinct CDR3 sequences, around 77% of them singletons, with less than 15% in the top ten. To note about this clonotype: The target antigen is unknown. At one end, the junction sequence differs from germline, possibly due to a read error.

No cell sorting was done before RNA was extracted from the tissue. The sample consisted of lung tumor tissue. This clonotype originated in a woman aged 50 to 60 with non-small cell lung cancer.

CDR3 sequence reads: CSIGQGAGELFF. CDR3 in DNA: TGCAGCATTGGACAGGGGGCCGGGGAACTGTTTTTT. This rearrangement joins TRBV29-1 to TRBJ2-2, with 11 positions matching TRBD1. Per germline, CDR1 SQVTM and CDR2 ANQGSEA. The CDR3 is 12 amino acids.